Shown below are 30 T cell receptor beta chains from a single sample sequenced in a study of blood T cell repertoires in COVID-19. Data came from immunoSEQ multiplex PCR; TCRdb stores just in-frame clones and leaves some out. The repertoire holds tens of thousands of clones, about nine tenths seen once, with 2% to 2.5% in the top ten. The sequencing input was peripheral blood. The receptors shown here come from a man in his sixties with acute or convalescent COVID-19.

This clone was observed once. The chain employs TRBV19 and TRBJ1-2; 10 positions match TRBD1. Germline V gives CDR1 LNHDA, CDR2 SQIVND (reference sequence). The J segment lost 4 bases and the V segment lost 6 bases, leaving 11 bases of the junction unmatched. The CDR3 runs 16 residues. Here the CDR3 DNA reads TGTGCCAGTAGCAAATGGGGACAGGGGCCCACCTATGGCTACACCTTC. Its translation: CASSKWGQGPTYGYTF.

The rearrangement joins TRBV30 to TRBJ1-4, with unresolved D. The CDR3 runs to 13 residues. With 4 bases removed from V and 6 bases from J, the gap between germline ends came to 12 bases. Germline CDR1 and CDR2: GTSNPN and SVGIG (reference sequence). In DNA, the CDR3 is TGTGCCTGGACCGTTTCTTTTGATGAAAAACTGTTTTTT. Amino acids: CAWTVSFDEKLFF.

The chain carries TRBV29-1 and TRBJ2-5; TRBD2 aligns across 9 bases. The V segment lost 7 bases and the J segment 4 bases; nucleotides outside the gene matches: 10. This CDR3 is 14 amino acids long. The V gene's germline CDR1 is SQVTM and CDR2 ANQGSEA. This chain's CDR3 is CSAGRAGGGETQYF. The CDR3 DNA sequence: TGCAGCGCCGGAAGGGCGGGAGGGGGAGAGACCCAGTACTTC.

The rearrangement uses TRBV28 and TRBJ2-7; D remains unclear. Trimming took 6 bases from V and 6 from J, leaving 15 bases between them. CDR3 length equals 13 residues. Germline V gives CDR1 MDHEN, CDR2 SYDVKM. CDR3 sequence reads: CASSLQFSREQYF. For the CDR3, the DNA is TGTGCCAGCAGCCTACAGTTCTCTCGCGAGCAGTACTTC.

This rearrangement joins TRBV7-9 to TRBJ2-2, with a weak D call TRBD2 (5 bases). The germline CDR1 and CDR2 sequences are SEHNR and FQNEAQ (reference sequence). Trimming took 5 bases from V and 1 from J, leaving 17 bases between them. This CDR3 spans 17 amino acids. The CDR3 region has the DNA TGTGCCAGCAGCGAGGTGGGAGCGGAACTGAACACCGGGGAGCTGTTTTTT. Residues: CASSEVGAELNTGELFF.

This chain joins TRBV12-5 and TRBJ1-1; perhaps TRBD1 as D (5 bases). Germline V lookup: CDR1 LGHNT, CDR2 FRNRAP. This CDR3 is 17 amino acids long. Trimming removed 0 bases at V and 2 bases at J, with 16 bases between. The CDR3 protein is CASGLVGFTQGNTEAFF. CDR3 DNA sequence: TGTGCTAGTGGTTTGGTAGGTTTTACCCAGGGAAACACTGAAGCTTTCTTT.

The genes are TRBV11-2 and TRBJ2-1, with a possible D match to TRBD1 (6 bases). V was shortened by 1 base and J by 6 bases, with 10 bases between the two germline ends. Germline V gives CDR1 SGHAT, CDR2 FQNNGV. The CDR3 has 14 residues. CDR3 amino acids: CASSLAGVSNEQFF. The CDR3 nucleotides read TGTGCCAGCAGCTTAGCAGGGGTAAGCAATGAGCAGTTCTTC.

This chain uses TRBV11-2 with TRBJ2-1; the D gene is possibly TRBD1 (6 bases). The CDR3 loop spans 13 amino acids. V was trimmed by 4 bases and J by 10 bases, leaving 14 bases between them. Germline values: CDR1 SGHAT, CDR2 FQNNGV. The CDR3 region is CASSYTLTGEQFF. The CDR3 region has the DNA TGTGCCAGCAGCTATACCTTGACAGGAGAGCAGTTCTTC.

The CDR3 sequence: CASSLARQSSYNEQFF. CDR3 sequence (DNA): TGCGCCAGCAGCTTGGCCAGACAGAGCTCCTACAATGAGCAGTTCTTC. This chain uses TRBV5-1 with TRBJ2-1, with D possibly matching TRBD1 (5 bases). Germline-derived CDR1 and CDR2 are SGHRS and YFSETQ. Trimming removed 0 bases from V and 0 bases from J, with 10 bases in between. This CDR3 region has 16 residues.

This clone has just one count. The V call is TRBV9, the J call TRBJ2-5, with 8 bases matching TRBD2. V gave up 4 bases and J gave up 3 bases; unmatched junction bases: 8. This CDR3 is built from 15 residues. Germline lookup yields CDR1 SGDLS and CDR2 YYNGEE. CDR3 residues: CASSTLGREEETQYF. Here the CDR3 DNA reads TGTGCCAGCAGCACCTTAGGGCGGGAGGAAGAGACCCAGTACTTC.

This rearrangement joins TRBV9 to TRBJ1-3; TRBD1 matches at 9 bases. This CDR3 is built from 19 residues. Trimming took 4 bases from V and 0 from J; bases not matched to a gene: 14. Germline V lookup: CDR1 SGDLS, CDR2 YYNGEE. The CDR3, as DNA: TGTGCCAGCAGCCCTCGACAGGGGGAGCAAGTCTTCTCTGGAAACACCATATATTTT. Its protein is CASSPRQGEQVFSGNTIYF.

This rearrangement joins TRBV7-6 to TRBJ1-3, with 8 bases lining up with TRBD1. Germline V gives CDR1 SGHVS, CDR2 FNYEAQ. V lost 5 bases, J lost 8 bases, and 11 bases stayed unmatched. This CDR3 spans 15 amino acids. The CDR3: CASSPVGDRGHTIYF. CDR3 nucleotides: TGTGCCAGCAGCCCGGTAGGAGACAGGGGCCACACCATATATTTT.

The rearrangement uses TRBV28 and TRBJ2-7, with 9 bases identical to TRBD1. V gave up 7 bases and J gave up 3 bases; unmatched junction bases: 7. This CDR3 has 14 amino acids. Germline lookup yields CDR1 MDHEN and CDR2 SYDVKM. The CDR3 sequence is CASTLGGQGYEQYF. In nucleotides, the CDR3 is TGTGCCAGCACCCTCGGGGGACAGGGCTACGAGCAGTACTTC.

The gene calls are TRBV19 and TRBJ2-5; 11 bases map to TRBD2. CDR1 and CDR2 from the germline V gene are LNHDA and SQIVND (reference sequence). This CDR3 contains 15 residues. Trimming at V came to 8 bases and at J to 2 bases, leaving 7 bases not matched to a gene. The CDR3 nucleotides are TGTGCCAGTGGACCCGGGACTAGCGGTCAAGAGACCCAGTACTTC. Encoded protein: CASGPGTSGQETQYF.

With respect to this clone: Other DNA sequences from this sample encode an identical CDR3 as well. This chain links TRBV7-9 with TRBJ1-3; D may be TRBD1 (5 bases). Germline CDR1 and CDR2: SEHNR and FQNEAQ (reference sequence). The ends were cut back, 3 bases at V and 2 bases at J, with 11 bases in the middle. The CDR3 covers 15 residues. This CDR3 reads CASSFGQGTGNTIYF. In nucleotides, the CDR3 is TGTGCCAGCAGCTTCGGGCAGGGCACTGGAAACACCATATATTTT.

The chain uses TRBV28 and TRBJ2-7; TRBD2 matches at 8 bases. Trimming removed 5 bases from V and 5 bases from J; junction bases left unmatched: 20. The germline CDR1 and CDR2 sequences are MDHEN and SYDVKM. This CDR3 has 18 amino acids. The CDR3 DNA follows: TGTGCCAGCAGTATAAGTTTGGGGTTGGGGACTAGTATTCACGAGCAGTACTTC. The encoded protein is CASSISLGLGTSIHEQYF.

This clone was seen more than once but under ten times. CDR3 sequence (DNA): TGTGCCAGCAGCCCAGTATTAGGTACAGGGTTTACCTCTAACTATGGCTACACCTTC. It encodes CASSPVLGTGFTSNYGYTF. The V call is TRBV7-2, the J call TRBJ1-2; D is possibly TRBD1 (6 bases). Deletions cut 5 bases from V and 0 bases from J, with 25 bases between. Germline CDR1 SGHTA, CDR2 FQGNSA. The CDR3 has 19 residues.

The chain joins TRBV3-1 (or the pseudogene TRBV3-2) to TRBJ1-2; D is unresolved. CDR1 is LGHDT, CDR2 YNNKEL, per germline (reference sequence). V was cut by 9 bases and J by 0 bases, with 11 bases left in between. This CDR3 spans 13 amino acids. The CDR3 DNA reads as TGTGCCAGTAGACTAGGATCTAACTATGGCTACACCTTC. Its protein is CASRLGSNYGYTF.

The chain joins TRBV27 to TRBJ2-7, with D tentatively TRBD1 (6 bases). The germline V gene has CDR1 MNHEY and CDR2 SMNVEV (reference sequence). The CDR3 is made up of 12 amino acids. V shed 8 bases and J shed 4 bases, with 12 bases lying between them. CDR3: CASVGGDYEQYF. The CDR3, as DNA: TGTGCCAGCGTAGGGGGTGATTACGAGCAGTACTTC.

The chain links TRBV30 to TRBJ1-6, with 10 bases aligning to TRBD1. The CDR3 consists of 20 residues. Germline CDR1 is GTSNPN and CDR2 is SVGIG (reference sequence). Losses at the gene ends were 5 bases for V and 8 bases for J; bases not matched to a gene: 24. The CDR3 loop reads CAWSTEGDRGFWPSDSPLHF. In DNA form, the CDR3 reads TGTGCCTGGTCCACCGAGGGGGACAGGGGTTTTTGGCCATCGGATTCACCCCTCCACTTT.

V gene TRBV11-3 combines with J gene TRBJ2-1; 7 bases match TRBD2. CDR1 and CDR2 from the germline V gene are SGHNT and YENEEA. Germline trimming cut 5 bases from V and 1 base from J; bases unmatched to any gene: 5. The CDR3 totals 15 residues. The CDR3: CASSPLAQSYNEQFF. The CDR3, as DNA: TGTGCCAGCAGCCCACTAGCGCAATCCTACAATGAGCAGTTCTTC.

V gene TRBV9 combines with J gene TRBJ1-6; a weak D match, TRBD1 (5 bases). V lost 2 bases to trimming and J lost 9 bases, with 15 bases between them. Germline CDR1 is SGDLS and CDR2 is YYNGEE. This CDR3 spans 15 amino acids. CDR3 loop: CASSVRAGDSSPLHF. The CDR3 DNA follows: TGTGCCAGCAGCGTTAGAGCGGGGGATTCTTCACCCCTCCACTTT.

The gene calls are TRBV24-1 and TRBJ2-1; tentative D call: TRBD2 (6 bases). The germline V and J ends were trimmed by 7 bases and 8 bases, with 17 bases remaining between them. CDR3 length: 14 residues. Germline V gene lookup returns CDR1 KGHDR and CDR2 SFDVKD. The CDR3 DNA reads as TGTGCCACCAGCGGGAGTCGGCCGGTCGATGAGCAGTTCTTC. Its protein product is CATSGSRPVDEQFF.

V and J are TRBV3-1 (or the pseudogene TRBV3-2) and TRBJ1-5; D unclear. CDR1 LGHDT and CDR2 YNNKEL come from the germline V gene (reference sequence). V dropped 0 bases and J dropped 7 bases, with 7 bases sitting between them. This CDR3 region has 13 residues. CDR3 amino acids: CASSQDRRQPQHF. The CDR3 bases are TGTGCCAGCAGCCAAGATCGGAGGCAGCCCCAGCATTTT.

The chain carries TRBV29-1 and TRBJ2-7; the match to TRBD1 covers 10 bases. CDR1 is SQVTM and CDR2 is ANQGSEA in the germline V gene. V dropped 6 bases and J dropped 0; count of bases not matched to a gene: 5. This CDR3 spans 14 amino acids. The chain's CDR3 is CSVRTGGNSYEQYF. CDR3 sequence (DNA): TGCAGCGTCAGGACAGGGGGGAACTCCTACGAGCAGTACTTC.

The V call is TRBV29-1, the J call TRBJ2-7; weak D call: TRBD2 (5 bases). Trimming took 0 bases from V and 0 from J, leaving 9 bases between them. This CDR3 has 14 residues. Germline-derived CDR1 and CDR2 are SQVTM and ANQGSEA. CDR3 residues: CSVEDVRGSYEQYF. The CDR3 DNA reads TGCAGCGTTGAAGATGTTCGGGGCTCCTACGAGCAGTACTTC.

This chain links TRBV6-6 with TRBJ1-4; TRBD1 matches at 7 bases. V dropped 2 bases and J dropped 4; count of bases not matched to a gene: 4. The CDR3 sequence is 15 residues long. Germline V gives CDR1 MNHNY, CDR2 SVGAGI (reference sequence). CDR3 protein: CASSYPGTVNEKLFF. CDR3 DNA: TGTGCCAGCAGTTACCCGGGGACAGTTAATGAAAAACTGTTTTTT.

This chain connects TRBV4-1 to TRBJ1-2, with TRBD1 identical over 9 bases. The CDR3 spans 15 residues. Per germline, CDR1 MGHRA and CDR2 YSYEKL. The V gene end was trimmed by 2 bases and the J gene end by 6 bases; junction bases not matched to a gene: 7. CDR3 loop: CASSQNMGTGNGYTF. CDR3 DNA: TGCGCCAGCAGCCAAAACATGGGGACAGGGAATGGCTACACCTTC.

V gene TRBV30 combines with J gene TRBJ1-2; 12 positions match TRBD1. CDR1 and CDR2 (germline): GTSNPN, SVGIG (reference sequence). The CDR3 sequence is 15 residues long. Trimming at V came to 2 bases and at J to 8 bases, leaving 9 bases not matched to a gene. CDR3 bases: TGTGCCTGGAGTCGGGGACAGGGGGCCGTGAAAGGCTACACCTTC. Amino acid sequence: CAWSRGQGAVKGYTF. The entire variable domain, with the rest obtained from reference TRBV30 and TRBJ1-2, is as follows: SQTIHQWPATLVQPVGSPLSLECTVEGTSNPNLYWYRQAAGRGLQLLFYSVGIGQISSEVPQNLSASRPQDRQFILSSKKLLLSDSGFYLCAWSRGQGAVKGYTFGSGTRLTVV.

The rearrangement joins TRBV27 to TRBJ2-6; possibly TRBD1 for D (5 bases). This CDR3 is 14 amino acids long. Trimming took 4 bases from V and 4 from J, leaving 8 bases between them. Per germline, CDR1 MNHEY and CDR2 SMNVEV (reference sequence). The CDR3 coding sequence is TGTGCCAGCAGTTCAGGGCCCGGGGCCAACGTCCTGACTTTC. It encodes CASSSGPGANVLTF. Looking up the rest from reference TRBV27 and TRBJ2-6 gives the full variable domain: EAQVTQNPRYLITVTGKKLTVTCSQNMNHEYMSWYRQDPGLGLRQIYYSMNVEVTDKGDVPEGYKVSRKEKRNFPLILESPSPNQTSLYFCASSSGPGANVLTFGAGSRLTVL.